This is a list of T cell receptor beta chains from one sample in a study of cytomegalovirus exposure and HLA in healthy donors. Produced via immunoSEQ multiplex PCR; TCRdb's table is partial and in-frame only. The repertoire holds over 150,000 clones, with roughly 79% as singletons. Sequenced sample: PBMCs. These receptors came from a man between 18 and 29 years old in good health and CMV-seronegative. Each CDR3 is given with its conserved first and last residue.

TRBV30	TRBJ1-6	CAWSPGDRIYSPLHF
TRBV9	TRBJ2-2	CASSVVGTSGGWNTGELFF
TRBV6-5	TRBJ2-5	CASSGSTGQETQYF
TRBV7-8	TRBJ1-3	CASSSPLRQRGNTIYF
TRBV5-1	-	CASSPAGTGHYEQYF
TRBV5-1	TRBJ2-6	CASSLSMSGANVLTF
TRBV6-5	TRBJ2-3	CASKGAQYYTDTQYF
TRBV9	TRBJ2-2	CASSVEASGGRRAGELFF
TRBV10-3	TRBJ1-1	CAISGPGDRDIEGAFF
TRBV2	TRBJ2-7	CASSYTTGIPYEQYF
TRBV2	TRBJ1-2	CASIGTDSSGYTF
TRBV6-1	TRBJ2-2	CASSEDGGASGELFF
TRBV29-1	TRBJ1-6	CSVGGTDQNSPLHF
TRBV29-1	TRBJ1-2	CSVAGQTYGYTF
TRBV6-5	TRBJ2-7	CASSYRGGATHEQYF
TRBV6-5	-	CASRPHPLSYEQYF
TRBV7-2	TRBJ2-1	CASSPTGGWVHEQFF
TRBV30	TRBJ2-1	CAWGSGTREQFF
TRBV7-3	TRBJ2-1	CASSLYSYNEQFF
TRBV4-3	TRBJ2-7	CASSQVTGFEQYF
TRBV28	TRBJ2-5	CASSFGTPKETQYF
TRBV6-6	TRBJ1-2	CASTQGGLEYGYTF
TRBV19	TRBJ2-3	CASSIDTGGRTDTQYF
TRBV21-1	TRBJ2-3	CASSKYILAEYTSTDTQYF
TRBV6-5	TRBJ2-1	CASSYTARGGNEQFF
TRBV11-2	TRBJ1-3	CASSLSGRGPSGNTIYF
TRBV27	-	CASSFHRFPSYEQYF
TRBV12-5	TRBJ1-2	CASGLAPGGRTNYGYTF
TRBV4-1	TRBJ1-2	CASSQALGDTRHYGYTF
TRBV5-8	TRBJ1-6	CASSLQGTNSPLHF
TRBV5-1	TRBJ1-3	CASSLTKNSGNTIYF
TRBV29-1	TRBJ2-7	CSVLGQGFYEQYF
TRBV5-1	TRBJ2-3	CASSLGWGGTDTQYF
TRBV5-5	TRBJ1-3	CASSLSAGRPSGNTIYF
TRBV30	TRBJ2-1	CAQGTAHYNEQFF
TRBV2	TRBJ1-5	CASRPGQGNQPQHF
TRBV7-4	TRBJ1-2	CASSSYFRNRGYGYTF
TRBV6-6	TRBJ2-5	CASSSPAAQYF
TRBV2	TRBJ2-6	CASNPGFISGANGLTF
TRBV6-5	TRBJ2-1	CASRSGGVSYNEQFF
TRBV30	TRBJ1-4	CAWSVRGATNEKLFF
TRBV7-2	TRBJ1-6	CASSLAGAGQGSPLHF
TRBV7-9	TRBJ1-5	CSSSDTNQGTNQPQHF
TRBV5-1	TRBJ2-3	CASSFRQGGRATDTQYF
TRBV5-4	TRBJ1-1	CASSRTENTEAFF
TRBV6-5	TRBJ1-2	CASSSQGYGYTF
TRBV6-6	TRBJ2-7	CASSYRGSYEQYF
TRBV13	TRBJ2-2	CASSSLRGANTGELFF
TRBV2	TRBJ2-5	CASSELETQYF
TRBV11-2	TRBJ2-7	CASSLDPVRGYEQYF
TRBV5-5	TRBJ2-5	CASSAGSFLETQYF
TRBV6-5	TRBJ2-7	CASSYSLDRSYEQYF
TRBV11-1	TRBJ1-4	CASSLGGRRPNEKLFF
TRBV6-1	TRBJ2-1	CASRAGQGSGEQFF
TRBV28	TRBJ2-2	CASSLGGVTGELFF